These T cell receptor beta chains were read from a single sample in a study of PD-L1 blockade in urothelial cancer. Produced via immunoSEQ multiplex PCR; TCRdb's table is partial and in-frame only. The table includes about 71,000 clones, 85% to 90% detected once. The sequencing here drew on PBMCs, taken around atezolizumab (anti-PD-L1) treatment. These receptors were taken from a man in his sixties with urothelial cancer. Both conserved end residues are part of each CDR3. D genes are given only for firm matches. The listing skips clone size in some rows; elsewhere it reads once, few, many or a size class.

V: TRBV9; J: TRBJ1-3; D: TRBD1; size: .; CDR3: CASSVTGQAPLNSGNTIYF; DNA: TGTGCCAGCAGCGTAACTGGACAGGCCCCCCTCAACTCTGGAAACACCATATATTTT
V: TRBV9; J: TRBJ2-2; D: .; size: .; CDR3: CASSVAAGLNGELFF; DNA: TGTGCCAGCAGCGTAGCTGCAGGGCTCAACGGGGAGCTGTTTTTT
V: TRBV4-3; J: TRBJ1-4; D: .; size: once; CDR3: CASSQGGGATNEKLFF; DNA: TGCGCCAGCAGCCAAGGAGGAGGGGCAACTAATGAAAAACTGTTTTTT
V: TRBV27; J: TRBJ2-6; D: TRBD1; size: .; CDR3: CASSDQGASGANVLTF; DNA: TGTGCCAGCAGTGACCAGGGGGCTAGTGGGGCCAACGTCCTGACTTTC
V: TRBV27; J: TRBJ2-1; D: TRBD2; size: few; CDR3: CASSTYYGLAGKSSYNEQFF; DNA: TGTGCCAGCAGTACCTACTACGGACTAGCGGGGAAGAGCTCCTACAATGAGCAGTTCTTC
V: TRBV6-1; J: TRBJ2-7; D: .; size: .; CDR3: CASSVEGTSSYEQYF; DNA: TGTGCCAGCAGTGTTGAGGGAACGAGCTCCTACGAGCAGTACTTC
V: TRBV28; J: TRBJ1-5; D: .; size: once; CDR3: CASSFVGLMSNQPQHF; DNA: TGTGCCAGCAGTTTCGTTGGGCTGATGAGCAATCAGCCCCAGCATTTT
V: TRBV7-2; J: TRBJ2-5; D: TRBD2; size: .; CDR3: CASRPVGLAGVTQYF; DNA: TGTGCCAGCCGCCCCGTCGGACTAGCGGGAGTGACCCAGTACTTC
V: TRBV7-2; J: TRBJ1-2; D: .; size: .; CDR3: CASSYNGGRNGYTF; DNA: TGTGCCAGCAGTTACAACGGGGGGAGGAATGGCTACACCTTC
V: TRBV25-1; J: TRBJ2-1; D: .; size: .; CDR3: CASSEFREQFF; DNA: TGTGCCAGCAGTGAATTTCGGGAGCAGTTCTTC
V: TRBV15; J: TRBJ2-2; D: TRBD1; size: .; CDR3: CATSTLQGATGELFF; DNA: TGTGCCACCAGCACATTACAGGGGGCCACCGGGGAGCTGTTTTTT
V: TRBV2; J: TRBJ2-7; D: TRBD2; size: .; CDR3: CASSEGPGGSYEQYF; DNA: TGTGCCAGCAGTGAAGGGCCGGGAGGGTCCTACGAGCAGTACTTC
V: TRBV28; J: TRBJ2-3; D: .; size: .; CDR3: CASSYSTARGDTQYF; DNA: TGTGCCAGCAGCTACTCGACAGCTAGGGGGGATACGCAGTATTTT
V: TRBV28; J: TRBJ2-3; D: TRBD1; size: .; CDR3: CASSFAGGLIGTDTQYF; DNA: TGTGCCAGCAGTTTTGCAGGGGGCCTTATAGGCACAGATACGCAGTATTTT
V: TRBV6-5; J: TRBJ1-2; D: TRBD1; size: .; CDR3: CASSPTGGYGYTF; DNA: TGTGCCAGCAGTCCTACAGGGGGCTATGGCTACACCTTC
V: TRBV5-1; J: TRBJ1-1; D: TRBD1; size: .; CDR3: CASSSRGQYTEAFF; DNA: TGCGCCAGCAGCTCCAGGGGGCAGTACACTGAAGCTTTCTTT
V: TRBV10-1; J: TRBJ2-1; D: TRBD2; size: .; CDR3: CASSTATSGRINEQFF; DNA: TGCGCCAGCAGTACTGCGACTAGCGGGAGGATCAATGAGCAGTTCTTC
V: TRBV6-5; J: TRBJ2-7; D: .; size: .; CDR3: CASNSISKYEQYF; DNA: TGTGCCAGCAACAGTATTTCTAAATACGAGCAGTACTTC
V: TRBV20-1; J: TRBJ2-3; D: .; size: .; CDR3: CSATLSDTQYF; DNA: TGCAGTGCTACCTTGTCAGATACGCAGTATTTT
V: TRBV29-1; J: TRBJ2-5; D: .; size: .; CDR3: CSVEGSRGETQYF; DNA: TGCAGCGTTGAAGGGTCAAGGGGGGAGACCCAGTACTTC
V: TRBV6-5; J: TRBJ2-7; D: .; size: .; CDR3: CASSYGTSYEQYF; DNA: TGTGCCAGCAGTTACGGGACTTCTTACGAGCAGTACTTC
V: TRBV6-6; J: TRBJ2-7; D: TRBD1; size: .; CDR3: CASSRGTGGYEQYF; DNA: TGTGCCAGCAGTCGCGGGACAGGGGGCTACGAGCAGTACTTC
V: TRBV10-3; J: TRBJ1-3; D: .; size: .; CDR3: CAISESGSSNTIYF; DNA: TGTGCCATCAGTGAATCGGGGAGCAGTAACACCATATATTTT
V: TRBV27; J: TRBJ1-5; D: TRBD1; size: .; CDR3: CASSLSQGYQPQHF; DNA: TGTGCCAGCAGTTTATCACAGGGGTATCAGCCCCAGCATTTT
V: TRBV4-3; J: TRBJ2-7; D: .; size: .; CDR3: CASSQGHSSSYEQYF; DNA: TGCGCCAGCAGCCAAGGACACTCCAGCTCCTACGAGCAGTACTTC
V: TRBV6-5; J: TRBJ2-5; D: TRBD2; size: .; CDR3: CASSYGGVQETQYF; DNA: TGTGCCAGCAGTTACGGGGGGGTACAAGAGACCCAGTACTTC
V: TRBV19; J: TRBJ2-7; D: .; size: .; CDR3: CASTPGTWSYEQYF; DNA: TGTGCCAGTACTCCCGGGACTTGGTCCTACGAGCAGTACTTC
V: TRBV6-1; J: TRBJ1-2; D: TRBD1; size: .; CDR3: CASIPTGGSLYGYTF; DNA: TGTGCCAGCATCCCGACAGGGGGCTCCCTCTATGGCTACACCTTC
V: TRBV7-3; J: TRBJ2-3; D: TRBD2; size: .; CDR3: CASSYSGVGDTQYF; DNA: TGTGCCAGCAGCTATAGCGGGGTTGGAGATACGCAGTATTTT
V: TRBV5-1; J: TRBJ2-3; D: TRBD1; size: .; CDR3: CASSLAGQVKDTQYF; DNA: TGCGCCAGCAGCTTGGCCGGACAGGTAAAGGATACGCAGTATTTT
V: TRBV4-2; J: TRBJ2-1; D: .; size: .; CDR3: CASSQVLGGPHEQFF; DNA: TGTGCCAGCAGCCAAGTTTTGGGGGGGCCACATGAGCAGTTCTTC
V: TRBV20-1; J: TRBJ1-4; D: .; size: .; CDR3: CSARAEEKLFF; DNA: TGCAGTGCTAGAGCAGAAGAAAAACTGTTTTTT
V: TRBV6-5; J: TRBJ1-1; D: TRBD1; size: .; CDR3: CASNRGNTEAFF; DNA: TGTGCCAGTAACAGGGGAAACACTGAAGCTTTCTTT
V: TRBV19; J: TRBJ2-6; D: .; size: .; CDR3: CASSIAGSSSGANVLTF; DNA: TGTGCCAGTAGTATTGCAGGGTCAAGCTCTGGGGCCAACGTCCTGACTTTC
V: TRBV5-1; J: TRBJ2-7; D: TRBD1; size: .; CDR3: CASSLDVRGPYEQYF; DNA: TGCGCCAGCAGCTTGGACGTCAGGGGGCCCTACGAGCAGTACTTC
V: TRBV29-1; J: TRBJ2-3; D: TRBD1; size: .; CDR3: CSVPRTGRPTNTQYF; DNA: TGCAGCGTCCCTCGGACAGGAAGGCCCACCAATACGCAGTATTTT
V: TRBV9; J: TRBJ1-4; D: .; size: .; CDR3: CASSVGSGVGKLFF; DNA: TGTGCCAGCAGCGTAGGGTCAGGGGTGGGAAAACTGTTTTTT
V: TRBV30; J: TRBJ1-3; D: .; size: .; CDR3: CAWKWAGAGASTIYF; DNA: TGTGCCTGGAAGTGGGCAGGGGCAGGGGCGAGCACCATATATTTT
V: TRBV5-1; J: TRBJ2-1; D: .; size: .; CDR3: CASSFESSYNEQFF; DNA: TGCGCCAGCAGCTTCGAGAGCTCCTACAATGAGCAGTTCTTC
V: TRBV7-2; J: TRBJ2-7; D: TRBD1; size: once; CDR3: CASSPDRGAPYEQYF; DNA: TGTGCCAGCAGCCCAGACAGGGGGGCCCCCTACGAGCAGTACTTC
V: TRBV28; J: TRBJ2-7; D: .; size: .; CDR3: CASSLRLATTYEQYF; DNA: TGTGCCAGCAGTTTACGTTTAGCGACTACCTACGAGCAGTACTTC
V: TRBV6-1; J: TRBJ1-3; D: TRBD1; size: .; CDR3: CASSPDRLSGNTIYF; DNA: TGTGCCAGCAGTCCGGACAGGCTCTCTGGAAACACCATATATTTT
V: TRBV12-5; J: TRBJ2-2; D: .; size: .; CDR3: CASGRDAGDTGELFF; DNA: TGTGCTAGTGGCAGGGACGCAGGGGACACCGGGGAGCTGTTTTTT
V: TRBV11-3; J: TRBJ1-5; D: TRBD1; size: .; CDR3: CASSLGGDSCSNQPQHF; DNA: TGTGCCAGCAGCTTAGGGGGGGACAGTTGTAGCAATCAGCCCCAGCATTTT
V: TRBV7-9; J: TRBJ2-1; D: TRBD2; size: few; CDR3: CASSSREGLATTNEQFF; DNA: TGTGCCAGCAGCTCAAGGGAGGGACTAGCGACGACCAATGAGCAGTTCTTC